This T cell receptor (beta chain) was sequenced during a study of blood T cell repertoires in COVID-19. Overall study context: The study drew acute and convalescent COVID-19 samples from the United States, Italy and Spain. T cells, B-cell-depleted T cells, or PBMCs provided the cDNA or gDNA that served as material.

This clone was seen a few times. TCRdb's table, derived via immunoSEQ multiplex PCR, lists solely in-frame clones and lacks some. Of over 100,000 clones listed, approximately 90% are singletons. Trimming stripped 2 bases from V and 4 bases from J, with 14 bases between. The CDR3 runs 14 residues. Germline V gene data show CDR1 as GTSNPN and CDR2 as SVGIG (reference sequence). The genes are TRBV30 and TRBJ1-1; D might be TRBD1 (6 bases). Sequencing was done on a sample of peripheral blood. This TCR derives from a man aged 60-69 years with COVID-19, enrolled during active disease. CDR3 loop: CAWSTGHPGTEAFF. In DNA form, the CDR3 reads TGTGCCTGGAGTACGGGACACCCGGGCACTGAAGCTTTCTTT.